This T cell receptor (beta chain) was found in a study of T cells in Graves' hyperthyroidism and ophthalmopathy. The CDR3 has 16 amino acids. In germline, CDR1 is KGHDR, CDR2 SFDVKD. Trimming took off 4 bases at V and 5 bases at J, with 16 bases between the two ends. Amplified TCR beta CDR3 regions came from RNA transcripts. The primer set for the first-round RT-PCR of the TCR CDR3 was HTBI. Each CDR3 protein gets one entry after TCRdb re-called the multiplex PCR reads with MiXCR. Of about 380,000 distinct CDR3 sequences detected, approximately 14% appear once; the ten largest clones hold approximately 11%. The table lists this clonotype with a few counts.

The sequenced sample consisted of blood. The TCR comes from a woman aged 55-69 years with Graves' hyperthyroidism. This rearrangement joins TRBV24-1 to TRBJ2-2; maybe TRBD1 (5 bases). The CDR3 loop is CATSDPDRGRTGELFF. In DNA form, the CDR3 reads TGTGCCACCAGTGACCCAGATAGGGGCAGGACCGGGGAGCTGTTTTTT.